Listed below are T cell receptor beta chains from one sample, sequenced in a study of PD-L1 blockade in urothelial cancer. The method was immunoSEQ multiplex PCR; TCRdb's version includes in-frame clones alone and lacks a portion of them. The sample contains some 80,000 clones, around 87% of which appear only once. The material sequenced was PBMCs, taken around atezolizumab (anti-PD-L1) treatment. Source of these receptors: a woman aged 70 to 79 with urothelial cancer. Each CDR3 is given with its conserved first and last residue. D genes are given only for firm matches.

D | V | CDR3
NA | TRBV28 | CASRAPGANEQFF
NA | TRBV15 | CATSRQGPQAFF
TRBD1 | TRBV30 | CAWARDRGRETQYF
TRBD1 | TRBV29-1 | CSVLRDRSYNEQFF
NA | TRBV7-2 | CASSFQSGRANYGYTF
TRBD1 | TRBV12-5 | CASGWGEGGPSNYGYTF
TRBD2 | TRBV19 | CASSSRLTTGGSYEQYF
NA | TRBV11-2 | CASSKLQGTLNTEAFF
TRBD1 | TRBV18 | CASSAGQGTFDGYTF
NA | TRBV21-1 | CASSPSPETQYF
TRBD1 | TRBV6-5 | CASSYDRGGTETQYF
NA | TRBV28 | CASSLSLASQAKLFF
TRBD1 | TRBV2 | CASGGTGQETQYF
NA | TRBV9 | CASSILQGRRGTDTQYF
NA | TRBV5-6 | CASSFLSGVSYNEQFF